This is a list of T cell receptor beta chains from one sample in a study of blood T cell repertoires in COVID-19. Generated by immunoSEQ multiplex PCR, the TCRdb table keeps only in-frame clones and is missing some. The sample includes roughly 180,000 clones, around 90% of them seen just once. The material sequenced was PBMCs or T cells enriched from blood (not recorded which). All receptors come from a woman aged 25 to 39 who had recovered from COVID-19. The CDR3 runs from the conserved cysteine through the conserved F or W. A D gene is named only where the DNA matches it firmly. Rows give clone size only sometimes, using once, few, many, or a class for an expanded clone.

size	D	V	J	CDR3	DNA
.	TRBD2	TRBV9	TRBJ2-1	CASSVPLAGGSYNEQFF	TGTGCCAGCAGCGTACCCTTAGCGGGGGGATCCTACAATGAGCAGTTCTTC
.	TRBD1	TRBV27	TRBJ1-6	CASKGQYNSPLHF	TGTGCCAGCAAGGGACAGTATAATTCACCCCTCCACTTT
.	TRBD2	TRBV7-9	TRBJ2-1	CASSPPTRAGSYNEQFF	TGTGCCAGCAGCCCCCCCACGAGAGCGGGGAGTTACAATGAGCAGTTCTTC
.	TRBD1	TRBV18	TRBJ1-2	CASSPDREDRYGYTF	TGTGCCAGCTCACCGGACAGGGAGGACCGCTATGGCTACACCTTC
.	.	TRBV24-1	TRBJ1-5	CATSDRGGNQPQHF	TGTGCCACCAGTGACAGGGGAGGGAATCAGCCCCAGCATTTT
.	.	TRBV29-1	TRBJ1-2	CSVEGGDRGYTF	TGCAGCGTTGAAGGCGGGGACCGTGGCTACACCTTC
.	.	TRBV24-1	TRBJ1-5	CATSDPAGKQPQHF	TGTGCCACCAGTGATCCAGCAGGGAAACAGCCCCAGCATTTT
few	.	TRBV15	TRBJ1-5	CATSRDKGVGSNQPQHF	TGTGCCACCAGCAGAGATAAGGGGGTTGGAAGTAATCAGCCCCAGCATTTT
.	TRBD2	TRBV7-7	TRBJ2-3	CASSPGLAETDTQYF	TGTGCCAGCAGCCCGGGACTAGCGGAGACAGATACGCAGTATTTT
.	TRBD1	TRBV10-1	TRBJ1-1	CASSESDRVVTEAFF	TGCGCCAGCAGTGAGTCGGACAGGGTTGTAACTGAAGCTTTCTTT
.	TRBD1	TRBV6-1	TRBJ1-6	CASSAPGQGLYSPLHF	TGTGCCAGCAGTGCGCCGGGACAGGGACTTTATTCACCCCTCCACTTT
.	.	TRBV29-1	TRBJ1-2	CSVGSGGVYYGYTF	TGCAGCGTGGGATCGGGGGGGGTCTACTATGGCTACACCTTC
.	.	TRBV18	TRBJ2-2	CASSPPGVNTGELFF	TGTGCCAGCTCACCTCCAGGGGTGAACACCGGGGAGCTGTTTTTT
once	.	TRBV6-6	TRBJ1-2	CASSSRQGLDGYTF	TGTGCCAGCAGTTCTCGGCAGGGTCTTGATGGCTACACCTTC
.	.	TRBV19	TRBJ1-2	CASSKYSYGYTF	TGTGCCAGTTCTAAGTACAGCTATGGCTACACCTTC
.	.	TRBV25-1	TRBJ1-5	CASPRPCQDQPQHF	TGTGCCAGCCCACGACCATGCCAGGATCAGCCCCAGCATTTT
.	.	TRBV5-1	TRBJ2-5	CASSSRGTQETQYF	TGCGCCAGCAGCTCACGGGGGACCCAAGAGACCCAGTACTTC
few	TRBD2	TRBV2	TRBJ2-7	CASSELAGGHEQYF	TGTGCCAGCAGTGAACTAGCGGGAGGGCACGAGCAGTACTTC
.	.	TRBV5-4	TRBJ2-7	CASSLGGQTIHEQYF	TGTGCCAGCAGCTTGGGAGGACAGACTATCCACGAGCAGTACTTC
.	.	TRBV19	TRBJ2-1	CASSTGIYNEQFF	TGTGCCAGTTCAACCGGGATTTACAATGAGCAGTTCTTC
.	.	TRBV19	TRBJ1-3	CASSILEGNTIYF	TGTGCCAGTAGTATATTGGAGGGAAACACCATATATTTT
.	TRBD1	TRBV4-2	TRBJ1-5	CASSPVRDRRNQPQHF	TGTGCCAGCAGCCCCGTCAGGGACAGGCGCAATCAGCCCCAGCATTTT
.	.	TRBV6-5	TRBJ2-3	CASSTEDTQYF	TGTGCCAGCAGCACGGAGGATACGCAGTATTTT
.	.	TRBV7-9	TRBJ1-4	CASSPGGAEKLFF	TGTGCCAGCAGTCCAGGTGGGGCTGAAAAACTGTTTTTT
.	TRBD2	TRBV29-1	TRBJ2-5	CSVDREGPETQYF	TGCAGCGTTGACCGGGAGGGCCCAGAGACCCAGTACTTC
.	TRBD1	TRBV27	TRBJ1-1	CASSSRQGFTEAFF	TGTGCCAGCAGTTCCCGACAGGGTTTCACTGAAGCTTTCTTT
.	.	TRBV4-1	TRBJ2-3	CASSLQADSLSNFDTQYF	TGCGCCAGCAGCCTTCAGGCAGACAGTTTGTCCAATTTCGATACGCAGTATTTT
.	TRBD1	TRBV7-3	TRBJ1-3	CASSLLGGRDTIYF	TGTGCCAGCAGCTTACTAGGGGGCAGGGACACCATATATTTT
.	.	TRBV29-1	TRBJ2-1	CSVVASSYNEQFF	TGCAGCGTTGTAGCGAGTTCTTACAATGAGCAGTTCTTC
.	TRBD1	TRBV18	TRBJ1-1	CASSAGTGHTEAFF	TGTGCCAGCTCAGCCGGGACAGGGCACACTGAAGCTTTCTTT
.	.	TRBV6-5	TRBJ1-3	CASLRSSGNTIYF	TGTGCCAGCTTACGGTCCTCTGGAAACACCATATATTTT
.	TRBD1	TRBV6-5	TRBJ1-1	CASRLTGETEAFF	TGTGCCAGCAGACTTACAGGGGAGACTGAAGCTTTCTTT
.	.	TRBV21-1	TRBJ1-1	CASNRGTEAFF	TGTGCCAGCAACAGGGGGACTGAAGCTTTCTTT
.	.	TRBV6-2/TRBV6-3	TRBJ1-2	CASSYNDRGYGYTF	TGTGCCAGCAGTTACAATGACAGAGGCTATGGCTACACCTTC
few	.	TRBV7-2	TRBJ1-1	CASSFGVGATEAFF	TGTGCCAGCAGCTTCGGCGTAGGGGCCACTGAAGCTTTCTTT
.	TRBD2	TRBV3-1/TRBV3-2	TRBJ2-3	CASSRGTSGYTDTQYF	TGTGCCAGCAGCCGTGGTACTAGCGGATACACAGATACGCAGTATTTT
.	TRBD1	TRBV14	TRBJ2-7	CASERTGGSEQYF	TGTGCCAGCGAGAGGACAGGGGGTTCCGAGCAGTACTTC
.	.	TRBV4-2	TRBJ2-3	CASSQDFSDTQYF	TGTGCCAGCAGCCAAGATTTCTCAGATACGCAGTATTTT
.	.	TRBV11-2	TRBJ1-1	CASSLGAKIMNTEAFF	TGTGCCAGCAGCTTAGGGGCCAAAATAATGAACACTGAAGCTTTCTTT
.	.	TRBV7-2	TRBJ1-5	CASSGEGGYGQPQHF	TGTGCCAGCTCCGGTGAAGGAGGGTATGGTCAGCCCCAGCATTTT
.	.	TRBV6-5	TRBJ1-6	CASSYLGRGVIHF	TGTGCCAGCAGTTACCTCGGCAGGGGAGTAATCCACTTT
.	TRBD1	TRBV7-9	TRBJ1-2	CASSPRTGGAYGYTF	TGTGCCAGCAGCCCCAGGACAGGGGGCGCCTACGGCTACACCTTC
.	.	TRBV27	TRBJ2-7	CASSPGLYEQYF	TGTGCCAGCAGTCCAGGTCTGTACGAGCAGTACTTC
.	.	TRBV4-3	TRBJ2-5	CASSLGLRGAQYF	TGCGCCAGCAGCCTGGGACTCCGCGGGGCCCAGTACTTC
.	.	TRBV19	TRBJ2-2	CASSARGGITGELFF	TGTGCCAGTAGTGCAAGGGGCGGTATCACCGGGGAGCTGTTTTTT
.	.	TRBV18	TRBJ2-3	CASSYIGKTTSTDTQYF	TGTGCCAGCTCCTACATCGGGAAGACAACTAGCACAGATACGCAGTATTTT
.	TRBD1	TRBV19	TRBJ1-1	CASSTRQGVLRTTEAFF	TGTGCCAGTAGTACCCGACAGGGGGTCCTGCGTACCACTGAAGCTTTCTTT
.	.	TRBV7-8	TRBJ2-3	CASSLERHRTDTQYF	TGTGCCAGCAGCTTAGAGAGACACCGCACAGATACGCAGTATTTT
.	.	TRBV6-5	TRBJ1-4	CASSYSRGINEKLFF	TGTGCCAGCAGTTACTCGAGAGGGATTAATGAAAAACTGTTTTTT
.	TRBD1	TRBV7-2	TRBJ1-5	CASSSRGTVNNQPQHF	TGTGCCAGCAGCTCGAGAGGGACAGTCAATAATCAGCCCCAGCATTTT
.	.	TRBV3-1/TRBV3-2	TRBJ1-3	CASSQGAPSGNTIYF	TGTGCCAGCAGCCAAGGGGCCCCCTCCGGAAACACCATATATTTT
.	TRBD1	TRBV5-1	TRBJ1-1	CASSRDSLNTEAFF	TGCGCCAGCAGCAGGGACAGCCTGAACACTGAAGCTTTCTTT
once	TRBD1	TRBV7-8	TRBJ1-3	CASSLIRTGGDTIYF	TGTGCCAGCAGCTTAATAAGGACAGGGGGGGACACCATATATTTT
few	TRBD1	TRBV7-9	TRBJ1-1	CASSSRDRGRWNTEAFF	TGTGCCAGCAGCTCAAGGGACAGGGGGCGTTGGAACACTGAAGCTTTCTTT